The present TCR beta chain was sequenced within a study of control samples from healthy donors and cancer patients. Some clones are missing from TCRdb's copy, which holds only in-frame ones; the method was immunoSEQ multiplex PCR. There are approximately 150,000 clones in the sample; more than 85% occur only once, and roughly 6.2% lies in the top ten. The germline V gene has CDR1 MGHRA and CDR2 YSYEKL. The CDR3 sequence is 13 residues long. V shed 5 bases and J shed 8 bases, with 12 bases lying between them. This receptor was identified in a young man in good health. Sequencing was carried out using blood. The gene calls are TRBV4-1 and TRBJ1-4, with D unresolved. The CDR3 spells CASSMAVEEKLFF. The CDR3 coding sequence is TGCGCCAGCAGCATGGCCGTAGAGGAAAAACTGTTTTTT.